Given below is one T cell receptor (beta chain) in context. The sample is drawn from a study of cytomegalovirus exposure and HLA in healthy donors. This PCR relied on a set of 60 Vbeta primers and 13 Jbeta primers. Repertoires were generated with immunoSEQ multiplex PCR, while TCRdb's copy carries only in-frame clones and drops some. The sample includes over 200,000 clones, about 80% of them seen just once. In germline, CDR1 is MNHNY, CDR2 SVGAGI (reference sequence). V was cut by 0 bases and J by 1 base, with 6 bases left in between. The CDR3 loop spans 14 amino acids. The clonotype originates from a male donor in good health and CMV-seronegative. Sequences were obtained from PBMCs. The chain is built from TRBV6-6 and TRBJ2-5; no reliable D call. The chain's CDR3 is CASSYSSLQETQYF. CDR3 nucleotide sequence: TGTGCCAGCAGTTACTCTTCCCTCCAAGAGACCCAGTACTTC.